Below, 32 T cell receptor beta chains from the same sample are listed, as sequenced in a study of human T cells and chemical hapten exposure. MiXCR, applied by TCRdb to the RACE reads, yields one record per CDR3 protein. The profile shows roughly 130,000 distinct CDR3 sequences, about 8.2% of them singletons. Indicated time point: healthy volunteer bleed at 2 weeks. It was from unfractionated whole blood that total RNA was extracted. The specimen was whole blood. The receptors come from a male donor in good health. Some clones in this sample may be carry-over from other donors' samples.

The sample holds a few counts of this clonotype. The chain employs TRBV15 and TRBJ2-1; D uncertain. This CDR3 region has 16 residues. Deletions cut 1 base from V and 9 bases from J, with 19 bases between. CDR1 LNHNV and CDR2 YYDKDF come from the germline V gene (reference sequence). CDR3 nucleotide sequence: TGTGCCACCAGCAGAGTAAGGACCCGAGACGGTAGTGAGCAGTTCTTC. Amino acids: CATSRVRTRDGSEQFF.

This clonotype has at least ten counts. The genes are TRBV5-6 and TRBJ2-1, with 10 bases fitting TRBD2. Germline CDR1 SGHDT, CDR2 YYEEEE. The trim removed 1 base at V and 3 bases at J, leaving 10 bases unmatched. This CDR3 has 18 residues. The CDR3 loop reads CASSLLGSAGGNYNEQFF. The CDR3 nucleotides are TGTGCCAGCAGCTTGTTGGGCTCAGCGGGAGGGAACTACAATGAGCAGTTCTTC.

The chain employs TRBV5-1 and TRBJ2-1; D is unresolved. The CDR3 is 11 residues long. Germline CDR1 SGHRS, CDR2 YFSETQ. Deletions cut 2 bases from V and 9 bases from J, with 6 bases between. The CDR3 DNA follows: TGCGCCAGCAGCTTCGGGCGTGAGCAGTTCTTC. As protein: CASSFGREQFF. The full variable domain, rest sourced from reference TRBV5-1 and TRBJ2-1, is KAGVTQTPRYLIKTRGQQVTLSCSPISGHRSVSWYQQTPGQGLQFLFEYFSETQRNKGNFPGRFSGRQFSNSRSEMNVSTLELGDSALYLCASSFGREQFFGPGTRLTVL.

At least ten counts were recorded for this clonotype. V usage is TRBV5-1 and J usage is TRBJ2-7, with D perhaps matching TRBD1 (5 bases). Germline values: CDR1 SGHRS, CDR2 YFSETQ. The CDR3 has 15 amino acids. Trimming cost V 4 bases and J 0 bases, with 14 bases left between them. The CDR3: CASSPTASSSYEQYF. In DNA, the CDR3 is TGCGCCAGCAGCCCGACAGCCAGCAGCTCCTACGAGCAGTACTTC.

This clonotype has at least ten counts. The DNA for the CDR3 is TGCAGTGCTAGGGCGTACGGCCCTAATGAAAAACTGTTTTTT. Translating gives CSARAYGPNEKLFF. The genes are TRBV20-1 and TRBJ1-4; D unclear. Looked up from germline, CDR1 is DFQATT and CDR2 is SNEGSKA (reference sequence). The CDR3 has 14 residues. Deletions cut 3 bases from V and 3 bases from J, with 11 bases between.

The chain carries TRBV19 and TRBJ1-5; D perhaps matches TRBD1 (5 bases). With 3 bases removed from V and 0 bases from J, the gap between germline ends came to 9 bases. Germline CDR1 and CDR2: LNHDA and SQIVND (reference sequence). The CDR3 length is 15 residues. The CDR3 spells CASSIGDDSNQPQHF. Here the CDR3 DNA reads TGTGCCAGTAGTATCGGGGACGATAGCAATCAGCCCCAGCATTTT.

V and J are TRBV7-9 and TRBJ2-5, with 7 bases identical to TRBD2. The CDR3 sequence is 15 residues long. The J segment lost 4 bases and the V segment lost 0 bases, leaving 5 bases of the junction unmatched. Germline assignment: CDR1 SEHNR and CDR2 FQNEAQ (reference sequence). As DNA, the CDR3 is TGTGCCAGCAGCTTAGCCGCGGTAGCGGGAGAGACCCAGTACTTC. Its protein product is CASSLAAVAGETQYF. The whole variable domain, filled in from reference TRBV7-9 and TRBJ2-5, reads DTGVSQNPRHKITKRGQNVTFRCDPISEHNRLYWYRQTLGQGPEFLTYFQNEAQLEKSRLLSDRFSAERPKGSFSTLEIQRTEQGDSAMYLCASSLAAVAGETQYFGPGTRLLVL.

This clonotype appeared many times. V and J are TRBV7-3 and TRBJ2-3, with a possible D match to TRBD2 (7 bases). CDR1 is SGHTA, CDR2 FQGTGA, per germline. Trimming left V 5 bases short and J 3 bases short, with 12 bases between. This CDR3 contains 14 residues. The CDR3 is CASSQGRVTDTQYF. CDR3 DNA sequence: TGTGCCAGCAGCCAGGGGAGGGTGACAGATACGCAGTATTTT.

CDR3 DNA sequence: TGCAGTGCTCTAGCGGGGGGAAGCACAGATACGCAGTATTTT. It specifies CSALAGGSTDTQYF. The genes are TRBV20-1 and TRBJ2-3; 11 positions match TRBD2. V trimming: 5 bases; J trimming: 0 bases; junction bases outside the gene matches: 1. Germline values: CDR1 DFQATT, CDR2 SNEGSKA (reference sequence). This CDR3 has 14 residues.

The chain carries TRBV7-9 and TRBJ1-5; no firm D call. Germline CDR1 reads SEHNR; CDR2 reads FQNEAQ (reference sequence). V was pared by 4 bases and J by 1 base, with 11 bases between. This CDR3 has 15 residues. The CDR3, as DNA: TGTGCCAGCAGCTCGGACGACGTAAGCAATCAGCCCCAGCATTTT. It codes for CASSSDDVSNQPQHF.

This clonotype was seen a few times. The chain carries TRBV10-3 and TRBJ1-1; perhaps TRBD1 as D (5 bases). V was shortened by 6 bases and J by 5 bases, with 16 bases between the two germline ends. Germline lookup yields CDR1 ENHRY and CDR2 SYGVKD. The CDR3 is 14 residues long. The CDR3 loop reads CAIRSGGEGTEAFF. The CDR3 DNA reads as TGTGCCATCAGGTCGGGGGGAGAAGGGACTGAAGCTTTCTTT.

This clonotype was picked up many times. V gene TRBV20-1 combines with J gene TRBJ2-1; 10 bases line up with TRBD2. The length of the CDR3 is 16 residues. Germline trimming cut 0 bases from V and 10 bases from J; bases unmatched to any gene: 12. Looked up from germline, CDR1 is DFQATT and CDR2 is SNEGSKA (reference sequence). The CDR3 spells CSARDRTGAGGLEQFF. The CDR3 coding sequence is TGCAGTGCTAGAGACCGGACTGGAGCGGGGGGGCTAGAGCAGTTCTTC.

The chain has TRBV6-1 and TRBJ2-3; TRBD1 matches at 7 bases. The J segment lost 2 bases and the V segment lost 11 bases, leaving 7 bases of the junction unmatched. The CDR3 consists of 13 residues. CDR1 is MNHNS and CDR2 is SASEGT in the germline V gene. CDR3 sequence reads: CAERDSNTDTQYF. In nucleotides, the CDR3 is TGTGCCGAAAGGGACAGCAACACAGATACGCAGTATTTT.

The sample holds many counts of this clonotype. The chain's CDR3 is CASSTQPAQDYGYTF. In nucleotides, the CDR3 is TGTGCCAGTAGTACTCAGCCGGCTCAGGACTATGGCTACACCTTC. The J gene is TRBJ1-2, the V gene TRBV19; no definite D call. CDR3 length: 15 amino acids. Trimming stripped 4 bases from V and 3 bases from J, with 15 bases between. Germline CDR1 LNHDA, CDR2 SQIVND (reference sequence).

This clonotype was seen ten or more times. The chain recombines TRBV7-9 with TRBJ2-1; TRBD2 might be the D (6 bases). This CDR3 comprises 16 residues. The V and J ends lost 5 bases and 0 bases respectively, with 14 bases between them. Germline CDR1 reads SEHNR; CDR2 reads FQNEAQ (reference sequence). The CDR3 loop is CASSPRDLSSYNEQFF. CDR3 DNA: TGTGCCAGCAGCCCCAGGGACTTAAGCTCCTACAATGAGCAGTTCTTC.

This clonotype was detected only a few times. CDR3: CASSSLGLATTYEQYF. DNA of the CDR3: TGTGCCAGCAGTTCGTTGGGACTAGCAACGACCTACGAGCAGTACTTC. V is TRBV28 and J is TRBJ2-7, with 9 positions matching TRBD2. The CDR3 sequence is 16 residues long. J was trimmed by 2 bases and V by 4 bases; bases with no gene match: 9. Germline CDR1 and CDR2: MDHEN and SYDVKM.

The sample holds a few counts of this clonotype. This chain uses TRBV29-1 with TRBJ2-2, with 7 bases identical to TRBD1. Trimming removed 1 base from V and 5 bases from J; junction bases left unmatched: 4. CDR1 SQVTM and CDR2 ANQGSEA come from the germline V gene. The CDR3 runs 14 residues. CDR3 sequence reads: CSVEGGGRTGELFF. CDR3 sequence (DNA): TGCAGCGTTGAAGGAGGGGGCAGGACCGGGGAGCTGTTTTTT.

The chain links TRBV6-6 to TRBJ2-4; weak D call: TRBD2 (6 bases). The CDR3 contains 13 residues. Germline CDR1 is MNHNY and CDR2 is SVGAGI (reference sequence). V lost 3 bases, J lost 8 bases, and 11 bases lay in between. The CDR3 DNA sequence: TGTGCCAGCAGTTATGGGTGGGGGGACATTCAGTACTTC. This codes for CASSYGWGDIQYF.

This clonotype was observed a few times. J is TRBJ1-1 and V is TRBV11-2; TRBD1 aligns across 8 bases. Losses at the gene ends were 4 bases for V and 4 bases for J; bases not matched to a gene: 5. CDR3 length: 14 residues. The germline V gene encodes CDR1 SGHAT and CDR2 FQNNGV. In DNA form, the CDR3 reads TGTGCCAGCAGCTCTGCAGGGGGCTTCACTGAAGCTTTCTTT. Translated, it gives CASSSAGGFTEAFF.

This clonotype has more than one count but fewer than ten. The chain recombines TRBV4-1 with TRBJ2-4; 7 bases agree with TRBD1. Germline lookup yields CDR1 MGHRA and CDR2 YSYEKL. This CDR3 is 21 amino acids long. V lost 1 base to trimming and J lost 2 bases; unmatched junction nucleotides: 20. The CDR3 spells CASSQVPAGTDSPPSKNIQYF. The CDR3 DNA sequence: TGCGCCAGCAGCCAAGTTCCTGCCGGGACAGACTCCCCACCATCCAAAAACATTCAGTACTTC.

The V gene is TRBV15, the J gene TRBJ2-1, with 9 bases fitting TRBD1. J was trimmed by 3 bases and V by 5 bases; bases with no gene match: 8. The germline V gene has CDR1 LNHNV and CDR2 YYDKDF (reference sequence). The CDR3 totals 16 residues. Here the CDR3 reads CATSAWTGEHYNEQFF. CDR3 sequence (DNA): TGTGCCACCAGCGCGTGGACAGGGGAGCACTACAATGAGCAGTTCTTC.

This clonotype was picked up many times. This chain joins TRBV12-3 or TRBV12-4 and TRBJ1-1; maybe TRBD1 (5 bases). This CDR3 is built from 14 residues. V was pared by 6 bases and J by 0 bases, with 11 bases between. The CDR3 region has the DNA TGTGCCAGCAGACTACAGGCCATGAACACTGAAGCTTTCTTT. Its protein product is CASRLQAMNTEAFF.

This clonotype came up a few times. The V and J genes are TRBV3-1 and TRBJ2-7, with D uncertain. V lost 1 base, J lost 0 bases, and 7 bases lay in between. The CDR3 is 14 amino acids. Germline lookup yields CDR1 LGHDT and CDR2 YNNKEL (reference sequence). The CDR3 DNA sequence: TGTGCCAGCAGCCAAGGACGGAGCTCCTACGAGCAGTACTTC. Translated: CASSQGRSSYEQYF.

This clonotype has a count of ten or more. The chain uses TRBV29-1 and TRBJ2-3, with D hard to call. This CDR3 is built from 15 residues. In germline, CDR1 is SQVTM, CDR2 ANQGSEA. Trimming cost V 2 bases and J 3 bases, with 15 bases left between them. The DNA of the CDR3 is TGCAGCGTTGAACAGGCAGAAGCACGTACAGATACGCAGTATTTT. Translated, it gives CSVEQAEARTDTQYF.

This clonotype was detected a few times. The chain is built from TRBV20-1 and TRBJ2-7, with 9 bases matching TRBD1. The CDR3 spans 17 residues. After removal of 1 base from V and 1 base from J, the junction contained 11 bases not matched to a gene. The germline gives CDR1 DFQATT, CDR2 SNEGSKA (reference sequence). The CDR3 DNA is TGCAGTGCTAGAGGTTCCTTGGGGACAGGGATTTCCTACGAGCAGTACTTC. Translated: CSARGSLGTGISYEQYF.

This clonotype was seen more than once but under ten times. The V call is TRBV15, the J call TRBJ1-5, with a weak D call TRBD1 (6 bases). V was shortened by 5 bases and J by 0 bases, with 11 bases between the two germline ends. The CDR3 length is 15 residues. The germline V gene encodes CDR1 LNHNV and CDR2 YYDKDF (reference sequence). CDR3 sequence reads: CATSLKGGSNQPQHF. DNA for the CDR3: TGTGCCACCAGCCTTAAAGGGGGTAGCAATCAGCCCCAGCATTTT.

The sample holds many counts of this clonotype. The CDR3 loop reads CASSRWGAGGLQETQYF. CDR3 DNA sequence: TGTGCCAGCAGTCGTTGGGGAGCGGGAGGCCTCCAAGAGACCCAGTACTTC. The V gene is TRBV5-8, the J gene TRBJ2-5; 9 bases are shared with TRBD2. CDR3 length equals 17 residues. Germline lookup yields CDR1 SGHTS and CDR2 YDEGEE. Trimming cost V 5 bases and J 1 base; bases outside gene matches: 12.

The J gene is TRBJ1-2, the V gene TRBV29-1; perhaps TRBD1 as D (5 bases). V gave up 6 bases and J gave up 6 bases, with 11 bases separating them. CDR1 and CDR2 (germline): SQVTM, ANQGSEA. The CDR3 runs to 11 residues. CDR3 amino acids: CSVGLEDGYTF. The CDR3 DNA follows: TGCAGCGTGGGACTGGAGGATGGCTACACCTTC. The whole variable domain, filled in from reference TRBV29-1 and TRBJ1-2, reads SAVISQKPSRDICQRGTSLTIQCQVDSQVTMMFWYRQQPGQSLTLIATANQGSEATYESGFVIDKFPISRPNLTFSTLTVSNMSPEDSSIYLCSVGLEDGYTFGSGTRLTVV.

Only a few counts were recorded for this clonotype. CDR3: CASSDQTGVGNQPQHF. CDR3 nucleotides: TGTGCCAGCAGTGACCAGACAGGGGTCGGCAATCAGCCCCAGCATTTT. V and J are TRBV6-1 and TRBJ1-5, with 8 bases identical to TRBD1. The junction had 6 bases not matched to a gene; V was cut back by 3 bases and J by 2 bases. The CDR3 runs to 16 residues. Germline loops: CDR1 MNHNS, CDR2 SASEGT.

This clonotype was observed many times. The CDR3 DNA is TGTGCCAGCAGCTTAGATTGGGGCCTCGAGTCGCCCCAGCATTTT. Protein: CASSLDWGLESPQHF. This chain uses TRBV7-2 with TRBJ1-5; possible D gene TRBD1, 5 bases. Trimming shortened V by 1 base and J by 9 bases, and 16 bases separated the two germline ends. This CDR3 has 15 amino acids. Germline CDR1 is SGHTA and CDR2 is FQGNSA.

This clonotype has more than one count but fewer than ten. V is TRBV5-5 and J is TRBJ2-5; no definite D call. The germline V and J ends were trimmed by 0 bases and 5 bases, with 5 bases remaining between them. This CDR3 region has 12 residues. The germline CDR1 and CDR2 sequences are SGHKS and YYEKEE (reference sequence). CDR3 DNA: TGTGCCAGCAGCTTGGGGGCGGAGACCCAGTACTTC. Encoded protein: CASSLGAETQYF.

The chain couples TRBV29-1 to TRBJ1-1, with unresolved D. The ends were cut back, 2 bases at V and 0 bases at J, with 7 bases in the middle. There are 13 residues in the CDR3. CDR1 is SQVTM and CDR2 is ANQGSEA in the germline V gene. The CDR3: CSVEKVMNTEAFF. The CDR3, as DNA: TGCAGCGTTGAAAAGGTCATGAACACTGAAGCTTTCTTT.